The clone carrying this T cell receptor (beta chain) occurred many times. CDR1 and CDR2 (germline): KGHSH, LQKENI. Deletions cut 1 base from V and 0 bases from J, with 10 bases between. CDR3 length: 16 amino acids. This sample is part of a study of T cells in Graves' hyperthyroidism and ophthalmopathy. Researchers amplified the TCR beta CDR3 regions from RNA transcripts. HTBI primers were the set used in a first-round RT-PCR of the TCR CDR3. TCRdb fed the multiplex PCR reads into MiXCR, producing one record per CDR3 protein. The data show over 150,000 distinct CDR3 sequences, 15% to 20% seen once. The rearrangement uses TRBV18 and TRBJ1-3; D gene uncertain. The clonotype comes from a woman aged 45 to 65 with Graves' hyperthyroidism. Sequencing used blood. The CDR3 nucleotides are TGTGCCAGCTCACCACTCCCCGAGAGCTCTGGAAACACCATATATTTT. Translated, it gives CASSPLPESSGNTIYF.